This T cell receptor beta chain appears in the sequencing data of a study of T cell responses to AZD1222 COVID-19 vaccine. Study findings and constraints: Clonal diversity was possibly underestimated, and white British individuals and females predominated among donors. AZD1222 recipients seropositive at baseline numbered only 6 or 7. Spike-specific TCR depth and breadth grew after two AZD1222 doses.

Germline values: CDR1 MNHEY, CDR2 SVGAGI. The CDR3 consists of 16 residues. Germline trimming cut 0 bases from V and 2 bases from J; bases unmatched to any gene: 6. A remark on this clone: Its antigen is not known.

The repertoire was sequenced with immunoSEQ multiplex PCR; TCRdb's copy has only in-frame clones and lacks some. In the table there are about 120,000 clones, around nine tenths of which are singletons. This chain joins TRBV6-5 and TRBJ2-7; 8 bases agree with TRBD2. Specimen: peripheral blood, collected on day 0 of MenACWY control vaccination. The receptor was isolated from an adult in good health. CDR3 sequence: CASSYSISGGTYEQYF. CDR3 DNA sequence: TGTGCCAGCAGTTACTCGATAAGCGGGGGTACCTACGAGCAGTACTTC.